This TCR beta chain emerged from a study of shared clonotypes between healthy human individuals. Repertoires were generated with immunoSEQ multiplex PCR, while TCRdb's copy carries only in-frame clones and drops some. The repertoire holds under 2.5 million clones, with around 93% as singletons. In germline, CDR1 is SGHRS, CDR2 YFSETQ. The ends lost 0 bases at V and 1 base at J; junction bases unmatched: 1. The CDR3 contains 16 residues. On this clone itself: This sample also contains other DNA sequences that code for the same CDR3.

The TCR comes from a man younger than 35 in good health. Some clones in this sample may be carry-over from other donors' samples. Sequences were obtained from naive CD4+ T cells from PBMCs. This sample's subset: CD45RA+ positively selected. The chain recombines TRBV5-1 with TRBJ2-1; TRBD1 matches at 10 bases. In DNA, the CDR3 is TGCGCCAGCAGCTTGGGGGGACAGGGGTCCTACAATGAGCAGTTCTTC. Translated: CASSLGGQGSYNEQFF.